This TCR beta chain was recorded in a study of post-analysis software for immune sequencing data. Unique-molecular-identifier-tagged TCR beta cDNA libraries were used. With about 0.95 to 11 million T cells as the source, some 500,000 cDNA molecules resulted. Each CDR3 protein is one row after TCRdb ran MiXCR on the PCR reads. Here the sample spans roughly 700,000 distinct CDR3 sequences, about 27% being singletons. Broader study findings: Normalized Chao1 diversity in multiple sclerosis patients fell significantly below that of controls.

Note on this clonotype: Its target is unknown.

Sequencing was performed on blood. The clonotype was recovered from a girl between 5 and 17 years old with multiple sclerosis.

The CDR3 is CSAQTTGTSGQSSYNEQFF. The CDR3 nucleotides read TGCAGTGCCCAAACTACCGGGACTAGCGGGCAAAGCTCCTACAATGAGCAGTTCTTC. The chain joins TRBV20-1 to TRBJ2-1, with 12 bases identical to TRBD2. In germline, CDR1 is DFQATT, CDR2 SNEGSKA (reference sequence). V lost 6 bases and J lost 0; bases outside the gene matches: 15. The length of the CDR3 is 19 residues.